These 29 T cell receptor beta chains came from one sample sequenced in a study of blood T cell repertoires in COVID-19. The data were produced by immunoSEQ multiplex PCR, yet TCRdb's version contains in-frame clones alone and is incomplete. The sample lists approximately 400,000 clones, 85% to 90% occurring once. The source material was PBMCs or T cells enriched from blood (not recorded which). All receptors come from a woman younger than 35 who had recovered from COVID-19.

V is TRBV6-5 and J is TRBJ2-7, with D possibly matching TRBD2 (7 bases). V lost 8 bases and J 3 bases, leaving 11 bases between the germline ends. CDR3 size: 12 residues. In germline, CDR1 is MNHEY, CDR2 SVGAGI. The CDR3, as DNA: TGTGCCAGCGCGGGGGCTTTCTACGAGCAGTACTTC. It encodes CASAGAFYEQYF.

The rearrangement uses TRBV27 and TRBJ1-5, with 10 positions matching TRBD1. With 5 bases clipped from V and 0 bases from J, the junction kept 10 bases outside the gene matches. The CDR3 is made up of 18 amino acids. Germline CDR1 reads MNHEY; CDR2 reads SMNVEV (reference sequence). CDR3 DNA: TGTGCCAGCAGTACCGCCGGGACAGGGGTGAATAGCAATCAGCCCCAGCATTTT. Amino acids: CASSTAGTGVNSNQPQHF.

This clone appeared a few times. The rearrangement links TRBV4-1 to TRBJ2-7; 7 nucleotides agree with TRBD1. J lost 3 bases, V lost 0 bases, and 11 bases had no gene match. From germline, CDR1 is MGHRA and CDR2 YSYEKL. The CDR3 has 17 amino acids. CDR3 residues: CASSQDPGWGQYYEQYF. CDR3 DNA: TGCGCCAGCAGCCAAGATCCGGGGTGGGGACAGTACTACGAGCAGTACTTC.

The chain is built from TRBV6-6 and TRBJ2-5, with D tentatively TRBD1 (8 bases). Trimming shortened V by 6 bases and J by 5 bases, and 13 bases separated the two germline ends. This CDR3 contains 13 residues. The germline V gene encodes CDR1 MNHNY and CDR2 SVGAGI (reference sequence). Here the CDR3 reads CASRQGGRETQYF. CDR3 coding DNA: TGTGCCAGCAGACAGGGGGGGCGGGAGACCCAGTACTTC.

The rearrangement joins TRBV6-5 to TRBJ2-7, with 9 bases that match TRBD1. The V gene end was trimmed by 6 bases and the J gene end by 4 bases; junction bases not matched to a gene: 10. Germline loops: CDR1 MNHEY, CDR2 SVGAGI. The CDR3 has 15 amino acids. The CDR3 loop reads CASSNSGTGLYEQYF. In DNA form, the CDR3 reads TGTGCCAGCAGCAACTCCGGGACAGGGCTGTACGAGCAGTACTTC.

The CDR3 DNA reads TGTGCCAGCAGCTTCACCGGGACTAGCGCGAACACCGGGGAGCTGTTTTTT. Translated, it gives CASSFTGTSANTGELFF. The rearrangement uses TRBV5-5 and TRBJ2-2; 10 bases map to TRBD2. CDR3 length: 17 amino acids. Trimming removed 2 bases from V and 0 bases from J; junction bases left unmatched: 4. Germline V lookup: CDR1 SGHKS, CDR2 YYEKEE (reference sequence).

The CDR3 region is CSAGTVDSYEQYF. In DNA, the CDR3 is TGCAGCGCCGGGACAGTGGATTCCTACGAGCAGTACTTC. This chain uses TRBV29-1 with TRBJ2-7; the match to TRBD1 covers 7 bases. V trimming: 7 bases; J trimming: 1 base; junction bases outside the gene matches: 7. Germline CDR1 SQVTM, CDR2 ANQGSEA. The CDR3 runs 13 residues.

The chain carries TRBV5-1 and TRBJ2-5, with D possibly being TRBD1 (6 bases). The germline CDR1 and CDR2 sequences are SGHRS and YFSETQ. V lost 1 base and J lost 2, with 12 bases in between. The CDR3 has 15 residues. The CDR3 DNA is TGCGCCAGCAGCTTGATTTCGGGACATCAAGAGACCCAGTACTTC. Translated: CASSLISGHQETQYF.

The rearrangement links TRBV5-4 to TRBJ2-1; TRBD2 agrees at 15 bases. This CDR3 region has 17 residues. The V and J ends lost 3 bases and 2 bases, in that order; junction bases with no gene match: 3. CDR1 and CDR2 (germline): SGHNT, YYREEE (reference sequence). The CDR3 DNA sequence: TGTGCCAGCAGCTGGACTAGCGGGGGGGCACCCTACAATGAGCAGTTCTTC. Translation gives CASSWTSGGAPYNEQFF.

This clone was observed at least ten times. DNA of the CDR3: TGTGCCAGCAGTCCGCGTAGGGGAGAGACCCAGTACTTC. This translates into CASSPRRGETQYF. This chain joins TRBV2 and TRBJ2-5; possible D gene TRBD1, 5 bases. V was pared by 5 bases and J by 4 bases, with 11 bases between. The CDR3 sequence is 13 residues long. The germline CDR1 and CDR2 sequences are SNHLY and FYNNEI.

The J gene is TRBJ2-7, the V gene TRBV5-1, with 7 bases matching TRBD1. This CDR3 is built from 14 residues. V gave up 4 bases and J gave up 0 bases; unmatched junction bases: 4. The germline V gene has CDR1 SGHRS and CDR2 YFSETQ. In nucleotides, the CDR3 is TGCGCCAGCAGCCGTACAGGGGACTCCTACGAGCAGTACTTC. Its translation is CASSRTGDSYEQYF.

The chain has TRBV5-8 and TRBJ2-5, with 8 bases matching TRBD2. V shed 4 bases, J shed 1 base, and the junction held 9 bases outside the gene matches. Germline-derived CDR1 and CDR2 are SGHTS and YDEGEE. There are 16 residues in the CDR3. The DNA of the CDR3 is TGTGCCAGCAGCCTACTACTGGCGGGGGGCCAAGAGACCCAGTACTTC. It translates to CASSLLLAGGQETQYF.

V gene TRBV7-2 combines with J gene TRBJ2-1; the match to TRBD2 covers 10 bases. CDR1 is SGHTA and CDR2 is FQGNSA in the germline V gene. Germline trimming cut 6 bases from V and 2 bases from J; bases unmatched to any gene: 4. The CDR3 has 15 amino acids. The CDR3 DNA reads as TGTGCCAGCAGGCCTCTAGCGGGAGCCTACAATGAGCAGTTCTTC. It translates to CASRPLAGAYNEQFF.

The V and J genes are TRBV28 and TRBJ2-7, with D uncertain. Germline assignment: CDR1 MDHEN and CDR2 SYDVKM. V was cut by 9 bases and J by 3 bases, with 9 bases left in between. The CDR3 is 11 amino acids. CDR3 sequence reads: CASNSGYEQYF. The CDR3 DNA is TGTGCCAGTAATTCGGGCTACGAGCAGTACTTC.

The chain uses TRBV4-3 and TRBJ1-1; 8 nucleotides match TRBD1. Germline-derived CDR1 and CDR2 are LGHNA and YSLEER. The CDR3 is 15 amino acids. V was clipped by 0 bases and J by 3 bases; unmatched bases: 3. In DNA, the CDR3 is TGCGCCAGCAGCCAAGACCCACAGGGGGACACTGAAGCTTTCTTT. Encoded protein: CASSQDPQGDTEAFF.

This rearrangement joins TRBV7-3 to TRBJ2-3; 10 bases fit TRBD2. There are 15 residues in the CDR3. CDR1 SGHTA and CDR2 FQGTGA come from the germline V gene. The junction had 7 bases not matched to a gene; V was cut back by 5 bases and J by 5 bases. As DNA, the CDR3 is TGTGCCAGCAGCACCAGCGGGGGGGCAAGAGATACGCAGTATTTT. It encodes CASSTSGGARDTQYF.

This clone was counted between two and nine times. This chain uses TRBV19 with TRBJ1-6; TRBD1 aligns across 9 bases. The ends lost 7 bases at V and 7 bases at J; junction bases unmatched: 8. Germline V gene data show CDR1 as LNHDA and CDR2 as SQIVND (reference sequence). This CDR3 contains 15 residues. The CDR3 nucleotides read TGTGCCAGTACCAAAGGACAGGGGAGCAATTCACCCCTCCACTTT. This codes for CASTKGQGSNSPLHF.

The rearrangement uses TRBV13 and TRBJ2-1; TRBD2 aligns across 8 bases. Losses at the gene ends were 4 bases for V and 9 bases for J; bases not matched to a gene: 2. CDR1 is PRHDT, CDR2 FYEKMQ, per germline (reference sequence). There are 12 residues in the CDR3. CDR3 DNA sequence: TGTGCCAGCAGCTGGGCGGGGGGTGAGCAGTTCTTC. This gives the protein CASSWAGGEQFF.

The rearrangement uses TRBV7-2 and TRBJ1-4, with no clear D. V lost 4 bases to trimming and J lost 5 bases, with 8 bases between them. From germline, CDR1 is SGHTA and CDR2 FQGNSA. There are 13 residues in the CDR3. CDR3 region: CASSSQKNEKLFF. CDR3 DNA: TGTGCCAGCAGCTCACAAAAGAATGAAAAACTGTTTTTT.

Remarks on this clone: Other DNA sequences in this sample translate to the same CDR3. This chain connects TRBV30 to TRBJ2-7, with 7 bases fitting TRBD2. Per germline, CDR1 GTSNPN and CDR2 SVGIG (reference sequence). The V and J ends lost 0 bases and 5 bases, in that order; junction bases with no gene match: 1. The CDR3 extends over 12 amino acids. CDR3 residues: CAWSVGGNEQYF. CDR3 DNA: TGTGCCTGGAGTGTGGGAGGGAACGAGCAGTACTTC.

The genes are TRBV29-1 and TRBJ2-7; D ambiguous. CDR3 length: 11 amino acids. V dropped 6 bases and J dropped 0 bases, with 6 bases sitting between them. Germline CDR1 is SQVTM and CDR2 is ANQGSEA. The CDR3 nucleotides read TGCAGCGTAGAGAGCTCCTACGAGCAGTACTTC. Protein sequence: CSVESSYEQYF.

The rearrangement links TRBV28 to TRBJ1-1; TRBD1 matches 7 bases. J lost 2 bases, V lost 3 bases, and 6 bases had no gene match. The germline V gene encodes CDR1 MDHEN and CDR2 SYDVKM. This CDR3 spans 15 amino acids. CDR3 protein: CASSFDRADNTEAFF. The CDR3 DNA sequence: TGTGCCAGCAGTTTCGACAGGGCCGATAACACTGAAGCTTTCTTT.

CDR3 bases: TGTGCCAGCAGTTACGAGGGGGCGCGTCCCTACGAGCAGTACTTC. Translation: CASSYEGARPYEQYF. This rearrangement joins TRBV6-2 or TRBV6-3 to TRBJ2-7; 7 nucleotides line up with TRBD1. V lost 2 bases, J lost 2 bases, and 6 bases stayed unmatched. Germline V CDR1 and CDR2: MNHEY, SVGEGT. The CDR3 covers 15 residues.

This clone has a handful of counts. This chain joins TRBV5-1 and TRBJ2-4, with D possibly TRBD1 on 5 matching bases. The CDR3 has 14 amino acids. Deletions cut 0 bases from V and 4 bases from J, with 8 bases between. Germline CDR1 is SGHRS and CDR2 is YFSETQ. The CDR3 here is CASSLGGRKNIQYF. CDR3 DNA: TGCGCCAGCAGCTTGGGGGGCAGGAAAAACATTCAGTACTTC.

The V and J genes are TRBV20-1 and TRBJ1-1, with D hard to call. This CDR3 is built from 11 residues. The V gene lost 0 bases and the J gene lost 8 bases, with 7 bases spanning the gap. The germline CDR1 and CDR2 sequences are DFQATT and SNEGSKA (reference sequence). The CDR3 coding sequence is TGCAGTGCTAGAGATGAGCCGGAAGCTTTCTTT. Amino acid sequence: CSARDEPEAFF.

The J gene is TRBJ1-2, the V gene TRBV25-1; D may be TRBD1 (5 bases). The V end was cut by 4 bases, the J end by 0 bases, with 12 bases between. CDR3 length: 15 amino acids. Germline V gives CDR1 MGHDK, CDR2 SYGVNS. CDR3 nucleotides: TGTGCCAGCAGTGGGCGGGACGGATCTAACTATGGCTACACCTTC. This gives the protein CASSGRDGSNYGYTF.

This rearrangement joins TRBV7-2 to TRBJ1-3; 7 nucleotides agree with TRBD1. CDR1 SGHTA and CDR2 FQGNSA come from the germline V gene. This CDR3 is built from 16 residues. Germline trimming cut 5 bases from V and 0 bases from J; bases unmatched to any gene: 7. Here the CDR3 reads CASSIDRAFSGNTIYF. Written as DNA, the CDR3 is TGTGCCAGCAGCATTGACAGGGCCTTCTCTGGAAACACCATATATTTT. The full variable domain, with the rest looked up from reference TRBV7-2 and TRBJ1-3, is GAGVSQSPSNKVTEKGKDVELRCDPISGHTALYWYRQSLGQGLEFLIYFQGNSAPDKSGLPSDRFSAERTGGSVSTLTIQRTQQEDSAVYLCASSIDRAFSGNTIYFGEGSWLTVV.

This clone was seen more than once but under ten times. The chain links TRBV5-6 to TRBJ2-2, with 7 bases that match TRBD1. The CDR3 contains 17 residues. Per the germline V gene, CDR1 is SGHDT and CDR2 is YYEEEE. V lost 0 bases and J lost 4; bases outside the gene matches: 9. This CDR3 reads CASSLGPLPGGTGELFF. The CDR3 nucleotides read TGTGCCAGCAGCTTGGGTCCTCTTCCAGGGGGCACCGGGGAGCTGTTTTTT. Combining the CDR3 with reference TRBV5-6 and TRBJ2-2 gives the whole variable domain DAGVTQSPTHLIKTRGQQVTLRCSPKSGHDTVSWYQQALGQGPQFIFQYYEEEERQRGNFPDRFSGHQFPNYSSELNVNALLLGDSALYLCASSLGPLPGGTGELFFGEGSRLTVL.

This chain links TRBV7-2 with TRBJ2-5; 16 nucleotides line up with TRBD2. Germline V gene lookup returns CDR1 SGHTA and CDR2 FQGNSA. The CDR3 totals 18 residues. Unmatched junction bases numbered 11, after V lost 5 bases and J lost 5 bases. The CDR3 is CASSVTGTSGGAQETQYF. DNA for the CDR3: TGTGCCAGCAGCGTAACCGGGACTAGCGGGGGGGCTCAGGAGACCCAGTACTTC.